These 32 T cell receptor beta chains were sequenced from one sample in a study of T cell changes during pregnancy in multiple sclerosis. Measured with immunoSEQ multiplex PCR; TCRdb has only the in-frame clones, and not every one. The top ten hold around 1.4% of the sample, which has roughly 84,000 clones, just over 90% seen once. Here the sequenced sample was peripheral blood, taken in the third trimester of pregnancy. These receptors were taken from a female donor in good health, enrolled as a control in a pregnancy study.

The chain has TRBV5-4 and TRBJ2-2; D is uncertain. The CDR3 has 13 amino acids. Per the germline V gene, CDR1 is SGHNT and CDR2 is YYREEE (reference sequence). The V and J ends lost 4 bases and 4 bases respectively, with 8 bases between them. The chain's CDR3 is CASSLSLTGELFF. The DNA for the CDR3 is TGTGCCAGCAGCCTATCCCTCACCGGGGAGCTGTTTTTT.

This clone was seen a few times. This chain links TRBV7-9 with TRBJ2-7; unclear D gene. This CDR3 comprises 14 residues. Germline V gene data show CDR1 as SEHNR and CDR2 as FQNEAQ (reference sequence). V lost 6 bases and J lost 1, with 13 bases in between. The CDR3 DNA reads TGTGCCAGCAGTTCGCCTGGCGGATCCTACGAGCAGTACTTC. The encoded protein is CASSSPGGSYEQYF.

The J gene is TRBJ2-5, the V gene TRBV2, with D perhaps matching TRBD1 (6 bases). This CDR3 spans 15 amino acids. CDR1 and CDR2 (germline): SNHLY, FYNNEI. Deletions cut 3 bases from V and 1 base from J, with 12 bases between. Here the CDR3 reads CASSDSPGAQETQYF. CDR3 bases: TGTGCCAGCAGTGATTCACCAGGGGCCCAAGAGACCCAGTACTTC.

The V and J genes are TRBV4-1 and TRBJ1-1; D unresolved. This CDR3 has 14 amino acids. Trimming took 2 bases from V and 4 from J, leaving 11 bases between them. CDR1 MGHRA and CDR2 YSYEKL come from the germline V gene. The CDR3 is CASSQPSSPTEAFF. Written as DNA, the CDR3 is TGCGCCAGCAGCCAACCTAGTAGTCCCACTGAAGCTTTCTTT.

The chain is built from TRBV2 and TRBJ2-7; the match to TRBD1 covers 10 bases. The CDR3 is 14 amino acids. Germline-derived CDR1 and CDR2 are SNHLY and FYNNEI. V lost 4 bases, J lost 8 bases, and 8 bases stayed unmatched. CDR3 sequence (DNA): TGTGCCAGCAGTGGTCGGACAGGGGGTATACAGCAGTACTTC. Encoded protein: CASSGRTGGIQQYF.

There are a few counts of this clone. The CDR3 loop reads CASSWGGRANYGYTF. Written as DNA, the CDR3 is TGTGCCAGCAGTTGGGGGGGTAGGGCTAACTATGGCTACACCTTC. The chain carries TRBV6-1 and TRBJ1-2; weak D call: TRBD1 (5 bases). This CDR3 is built from 15 residues. The V and J ends lost 5 bases and 0 bases respectively, with 13 bases between them. Germline CDR1 reads MNHNS; CDR2 reads SASEGT.

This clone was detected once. DNA of the CDR3: TGTGCCAGTAGAACTAGCGGAGTTACCGGGGAGCTGTTTTTT. Residues: CASRTSGVTGELFF. The genes are TRBV19 and TRBJ2-2, with 8 nucleotides matching TRBD2. This CDR3 region has 14 residues. CDR1 is LNHDA and CDR2 is SQIVND in the germline V gene (reference sequence). Trimming cost V 6 bases and J 5 bases; bases outside gene matches: 5.

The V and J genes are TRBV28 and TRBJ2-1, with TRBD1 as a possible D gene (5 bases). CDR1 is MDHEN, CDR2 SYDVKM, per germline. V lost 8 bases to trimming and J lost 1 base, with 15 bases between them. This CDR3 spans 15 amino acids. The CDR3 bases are TGTGCCAGCTGGGGTAGGGGCAGGTCCTACAATGAGCAGTTCTTC. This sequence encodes CASWGRGRSYNEQFF. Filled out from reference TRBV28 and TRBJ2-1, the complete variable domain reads DVKVTQSSRYLVKRTGEKVFLECVQDMDHENMFWYRQDPGLGLRLIYFSYDVKMKEKGDIPEGYSVSREKKERFSLILESASTNQTSMYLCASWGRGRSYNEQFFGPGTRLTVL.

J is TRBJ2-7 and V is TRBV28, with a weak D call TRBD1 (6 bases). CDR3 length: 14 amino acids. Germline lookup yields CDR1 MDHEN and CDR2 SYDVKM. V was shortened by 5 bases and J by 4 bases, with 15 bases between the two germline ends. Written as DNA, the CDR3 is TGTGCCAGCAGTGACCCTGGACAGTTTTACGAGCAGTACTTC. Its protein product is CASSDPGQFYEQYF.

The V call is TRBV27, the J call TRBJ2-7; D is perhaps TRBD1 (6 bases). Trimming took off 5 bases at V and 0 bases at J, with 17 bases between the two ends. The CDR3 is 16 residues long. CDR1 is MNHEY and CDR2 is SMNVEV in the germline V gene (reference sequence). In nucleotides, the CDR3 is TGTGCCAGCAGTCAGACCTCAGGGGTAATCTCCTACGAGCAGTACTTC. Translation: CASSQTSGVISYEQYF.

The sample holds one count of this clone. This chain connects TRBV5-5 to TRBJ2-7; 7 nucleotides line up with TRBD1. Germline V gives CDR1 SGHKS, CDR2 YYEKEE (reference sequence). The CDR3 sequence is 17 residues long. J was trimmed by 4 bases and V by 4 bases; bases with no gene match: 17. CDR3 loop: CASSAVSGDSTNYEQYF. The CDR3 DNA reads TGTGCCAGCAGCGCGGTTTCCGGGGACAGTACCAATTACGAGCAGTACTTC. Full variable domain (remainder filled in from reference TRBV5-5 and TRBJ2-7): DAGVTQSPTHLIKTRGQQVTLRCSPISGHKSVSWYQQVLGQGPQFIFQYYEKEERGRGNFPDRFSARQFPNYSSELNVNALLLGDSALYLCASSAVSGDSTNYEQYFGPGTRLTVT.

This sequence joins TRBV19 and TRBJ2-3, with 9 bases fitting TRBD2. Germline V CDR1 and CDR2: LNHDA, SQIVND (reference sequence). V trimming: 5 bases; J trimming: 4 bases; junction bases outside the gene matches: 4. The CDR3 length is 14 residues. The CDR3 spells CASSVAGEADTQYF. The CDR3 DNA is TGTGCCAGTAGTGTAGCGGGAGAAGCAGATACGCAGTATTTT.

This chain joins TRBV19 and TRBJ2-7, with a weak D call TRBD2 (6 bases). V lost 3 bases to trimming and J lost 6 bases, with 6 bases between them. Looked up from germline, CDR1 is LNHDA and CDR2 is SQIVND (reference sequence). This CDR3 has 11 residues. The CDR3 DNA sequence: TGTGCCAGTAGTATCGGGGGCGAGCAGTACTTC. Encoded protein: CASSIGGEQYF.

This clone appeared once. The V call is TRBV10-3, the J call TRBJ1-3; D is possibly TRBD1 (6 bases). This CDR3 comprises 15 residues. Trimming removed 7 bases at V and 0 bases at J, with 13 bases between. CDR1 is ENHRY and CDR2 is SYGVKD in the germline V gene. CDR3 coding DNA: TGTGCCATCACCCCGGACAGAGCCTCTGGAAACACCATATATTTT. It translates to CAITPDRASGNTIYF.

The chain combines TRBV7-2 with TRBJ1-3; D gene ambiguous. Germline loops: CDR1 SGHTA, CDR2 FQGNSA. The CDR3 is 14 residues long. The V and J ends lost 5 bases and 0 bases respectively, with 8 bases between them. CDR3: CASSPGISGNTIYF. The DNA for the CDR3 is TGTGCCAGCAGCCCGGGGATCTCTGGAAACACCATATATTTT.

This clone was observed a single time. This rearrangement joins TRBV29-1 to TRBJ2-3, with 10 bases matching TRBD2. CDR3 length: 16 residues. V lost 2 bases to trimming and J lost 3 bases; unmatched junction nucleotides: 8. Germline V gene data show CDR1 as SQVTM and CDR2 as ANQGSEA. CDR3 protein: CSVESRSGGGTDTQYF. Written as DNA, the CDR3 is TGCAGCGTTGAATCAAGGAGCGGGGGGGGGACAGATACGCAGTATTTT.

CDR3 sequence reads: CASRTVTGPNYGYTF. The CDR3 DNA reads as TGTGCCAGCAGAACCGTCACGGGTCCTAACTATGGCTACACCTTC. V usage is TRBV28 and J usage is TRBJ1-2; D is unresolved. Germline V gene sequence: CDR1 MDHEN, CDR2 SYDVKM. The CDR3 extends over 15 amino acids. V dropped 6 bases and J dropped 0 bases, with 14 bases sitting between them.

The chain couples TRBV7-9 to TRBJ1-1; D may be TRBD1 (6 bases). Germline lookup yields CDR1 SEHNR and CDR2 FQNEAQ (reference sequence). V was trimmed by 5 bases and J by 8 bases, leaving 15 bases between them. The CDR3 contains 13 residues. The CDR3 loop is CASSTRGAGEAFF. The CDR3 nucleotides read TGTGCCAGCAGCACCCGGGGGGCGGGGGAAGCTTTCTTT. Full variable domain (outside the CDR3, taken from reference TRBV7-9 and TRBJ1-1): DTGVSQNPRHKITKRGQNVTFRCDPISEHNRLYWYRQTLGQGPEFLTYFQNEAQLEKSRLLSDRFSAERPKGSFSTLEIQRTEQGDSAMYLCASSTRGAGEAFFGQGTRLTVV.

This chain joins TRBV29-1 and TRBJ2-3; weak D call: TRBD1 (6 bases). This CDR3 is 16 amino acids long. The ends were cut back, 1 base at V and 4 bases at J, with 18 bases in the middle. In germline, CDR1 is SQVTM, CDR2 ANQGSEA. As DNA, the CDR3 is TGCAGCGTTGAAGGGGCAGGGGTGCCCACAGCAGATACGCAGTATTTT. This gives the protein CSVEGAGVPTADTQYF.

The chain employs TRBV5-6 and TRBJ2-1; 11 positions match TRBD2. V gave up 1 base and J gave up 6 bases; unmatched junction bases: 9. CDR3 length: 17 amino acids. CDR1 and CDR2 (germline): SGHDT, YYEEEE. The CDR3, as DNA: TGTGCCAGCAGCTTGCCACAACTAGCGGGAGTGGGCAATGAGCAGTTCTTC. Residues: CASSLPQLAGVGNEQFF.

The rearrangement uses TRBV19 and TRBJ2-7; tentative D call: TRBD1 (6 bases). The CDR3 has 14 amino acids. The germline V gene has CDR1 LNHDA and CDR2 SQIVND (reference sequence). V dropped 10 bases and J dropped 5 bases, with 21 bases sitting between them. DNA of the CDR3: TGTGCCACCGCGAGGGAAGGGGGTGTCCACGAGCAGTACTTC. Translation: CATAREGGVHEQYF.

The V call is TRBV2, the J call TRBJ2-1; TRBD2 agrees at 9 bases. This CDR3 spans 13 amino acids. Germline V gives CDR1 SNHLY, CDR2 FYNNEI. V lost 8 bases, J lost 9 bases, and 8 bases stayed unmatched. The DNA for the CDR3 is TGTGCCAGCGGCGGGGGGGGATGGCGTGAGCAGTTCTTC. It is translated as CASGGGGWREQFF.

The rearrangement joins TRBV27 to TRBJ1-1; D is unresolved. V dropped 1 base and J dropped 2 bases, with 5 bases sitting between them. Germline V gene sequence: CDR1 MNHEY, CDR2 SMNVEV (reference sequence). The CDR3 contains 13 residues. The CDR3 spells CASSLLKNTEAFF. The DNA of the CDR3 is TGTGCCAGCAGTTTATTAAAAAACACTGAAGCTTTCTTT.

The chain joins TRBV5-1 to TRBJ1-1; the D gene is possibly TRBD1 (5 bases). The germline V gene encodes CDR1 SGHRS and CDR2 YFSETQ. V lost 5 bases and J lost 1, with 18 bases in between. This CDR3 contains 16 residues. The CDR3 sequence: CASRVRDSGTNTEAFF. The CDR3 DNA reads TGCGCCAGCAGGGTTAGGGATAGCGGGACGAACACTGAAGCTTTCTTT.

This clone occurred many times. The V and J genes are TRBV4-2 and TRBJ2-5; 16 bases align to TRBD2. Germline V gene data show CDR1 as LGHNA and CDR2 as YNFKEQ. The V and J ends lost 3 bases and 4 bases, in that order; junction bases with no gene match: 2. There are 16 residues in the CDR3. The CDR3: CASSQGLAGGPETQYF. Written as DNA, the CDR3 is TGTGCCAGCAGCCAGGGACTAGCGGGAGGGCCAGAGACCCAGTACTTC.

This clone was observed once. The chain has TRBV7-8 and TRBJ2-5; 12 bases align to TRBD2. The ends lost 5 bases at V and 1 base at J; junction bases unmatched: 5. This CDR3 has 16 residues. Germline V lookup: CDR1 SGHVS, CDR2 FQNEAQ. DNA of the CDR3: TGTGCCAGCAGCCTCGGACTAGCGGGAACCCAAGAGACCCAGTACTTC. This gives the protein CASSLGLAGTQETQYF.

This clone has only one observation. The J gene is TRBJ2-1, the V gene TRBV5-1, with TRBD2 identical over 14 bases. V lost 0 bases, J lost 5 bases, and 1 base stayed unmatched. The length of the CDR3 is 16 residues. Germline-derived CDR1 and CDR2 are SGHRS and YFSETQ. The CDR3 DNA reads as TGCGCCAGCAGCTTGGGGGGACTAGCGGGGGACAATGAGCAGTTCTTC. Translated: CASSLGGLAGDNEQFF.

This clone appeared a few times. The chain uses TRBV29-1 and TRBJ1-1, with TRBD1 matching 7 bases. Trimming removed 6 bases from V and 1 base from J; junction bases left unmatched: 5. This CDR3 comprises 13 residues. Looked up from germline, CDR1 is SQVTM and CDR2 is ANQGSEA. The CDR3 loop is CSVTRTGNTEAFF. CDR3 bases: TGCAGCGTAACTCGGACAGGGAACACTGAAGCTTTCTTT.

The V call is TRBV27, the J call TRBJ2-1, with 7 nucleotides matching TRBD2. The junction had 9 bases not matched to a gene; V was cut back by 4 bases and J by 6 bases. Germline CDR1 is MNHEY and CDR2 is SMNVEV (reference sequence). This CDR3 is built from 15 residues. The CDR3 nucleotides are TGTGCCAGCAGTTGGGGGGGGTACAAAAGCAATGAGCAGTTCTTC. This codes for CASSWGGYKSNEQFF.

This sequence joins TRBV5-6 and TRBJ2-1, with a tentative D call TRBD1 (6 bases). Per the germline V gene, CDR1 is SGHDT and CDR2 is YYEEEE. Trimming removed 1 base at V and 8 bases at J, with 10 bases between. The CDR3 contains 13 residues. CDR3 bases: TGTGCCAGCAGCTTGATCAGGGGCTATGAGCAGTTCTTC. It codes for CASSLIRGYEQFF.

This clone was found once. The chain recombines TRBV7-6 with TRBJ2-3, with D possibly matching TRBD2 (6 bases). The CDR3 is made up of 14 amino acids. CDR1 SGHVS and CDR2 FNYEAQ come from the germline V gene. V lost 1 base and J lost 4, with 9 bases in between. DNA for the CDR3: TGTGCCAGCAGCTTAGAGGAGGGCCCAGATACGCAGTATTTT. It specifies CASSLEEGPDTQYF.

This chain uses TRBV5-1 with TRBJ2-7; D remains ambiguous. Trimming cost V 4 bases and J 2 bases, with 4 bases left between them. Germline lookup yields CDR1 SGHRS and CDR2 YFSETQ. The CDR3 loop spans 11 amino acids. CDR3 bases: TGCGCCAGCAGCCTAACCTACGAGCAGTACTTC. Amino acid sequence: CASSLTYEQYF. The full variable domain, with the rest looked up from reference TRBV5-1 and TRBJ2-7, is KAGVTQTPRYLIKTRGQQVTLSCSPISGHRSVSWYQQTPGQGLQFLFEYFSETQRNKGNFPGRFSGRQFSNSRSEMNVSTLELGDSALYLCASSLTYEQYFGPGTRLTVT.